This TCR beta chain was captured in a study of response to subunit inactivated influenza vaccine. TCRdb redid the calling of the RT-PCR reads with MiXCR, one entry per CDR3 protein. The sample shows over 300,000 distinct CDR3 sequences, just over 20% of them seen only once. Concerning this clonotype itself: Its antigen is not known.

Whole-study findings and limits: Researchers suggested that each seasonal influenza vaccination recruits few new T cells.

The germline V gene has CDR1 SGHRS and CDR2 YFSETQ. The CDR3 extends over 14 amino acids. Trimming took off 4 bases at V and 11 bases at J, with 20 bases between the two ends. This receptor was obtained from a man in his fifties or sixties who received an inactivated influenza vaccine. The chain employs TRBV5-1 and TRBJ2-3, with D possibly TRBD2 on 7 matching bases. Material: PBMCs from blood, obtained less than 22 months after vaccination. The chain's CDR3 is CASSRAGAAGRQYF. CDR3 bases: TGCGCCAGCAGCCGGGCGGGGGCCGCTGGGAGGCAGTATTTT.